Listed below are T cell receptor beta chains from one sample, sequenced in a study of cytomegalovirus exposure and HLA in healthy donors. Libraries were prepared by immunoSEQ multiplex PCR; TCRdb keeps only in-frame clonotypes and omits some of them. There are 150,000 to 200,000 clones in the sample; 60% to 80% occur only once, and less than 5% lies in the top ten. Sample: PBMCs. These receptors were obtained from a male donor in good health and CMV-seronegative. The CDR3 runs from the conserved cysteine through the conserved F or W. The D gene is left open where the match is weak. Rows give clone size only sometimes, using once, few, many, or a class for an expanded clone.

j_call clone_size v_call d_call cdr3_aa cdr3_nt
TRBJ2-5 once TRBV6-1 . CASTSRETQYF TGTGCCAGCACCTCCCGAGAGACCCAGTACTTC
TRBJ1-1 . TRBV6-5 . CASSGRTAEAFF TGTGCCAGCAGTGGACGGACAGCAGAAGCTTTCTTT
TRBJ1-4 . TRBV11-2 . CASNVDRNEKLFF TGTGCCAGCAACGTTGACAGAAATGAAAAACTGTTTTTT
TRBJ1-5 . TRBV6-1 . CASSEYGGNNQPQHF TGTGCCAGCAGTGAATATGGAGGGAACAATCAGCCCCAGCATTTT
TRBJ2-5 . TRBV7-8 TRBD2 CASSLALGAGRGETQYF TGTGCCAGCAGCTTAGCGCTCGGGGCGGGGAGGGGAGAGACCCAGTACTTC
TRBJ1-6 few TRBV5-1 . CASSLTGGTYNSPLHF TGCGCCAGCAGCTTGACTGGAGGGACCTATAATTCACCCCTCCACTTT
TRBJ1-5 . TRBV6-1 . CASTRRQVDQPQHF TGTGCCAGCACCAGAAGACAGGTGGATCAGCCCCAGCATTTT
TRBJ1-6 . TRBV5-1 . CASSGGMYNSPLHF TGCGCCAGCAGCGGCGGGATGTATAATTCACCCCTCCACTTT
TRBJ1-1 . TRBV5-1 . CANSLAEGREAFF TGCGCCAACAGCTTGGCCGAGGGTCGTGAAGCTTTCTTT
TRBJ1-3 . TRBV18 TRBD1 CASSPGTGSGNTIYF TGTGCCAGCTCACCAGGGACAGGGTCTGGAAACACCATATATTTT
TRBJ2-7 once TRBV18 TRBD1 CASSRQGQGAEQYF TGTGCCAGCTCACGTCAGGGACAGGGGGCCGAGCAGTACTTC
TRBJ1-1 . TRBV11-2 . CASSFPGGGTEAFF TGTGCCAGCAGCTTCCCAGGAGGAGGAACTGAAGCTTTCTTT
TRBJ2-5 . TRBV7-9 . CASSLVLSGQETQYF TGTGCCAGCAGCTTAGTCTTGAGCGGACAAGAGACCCAGTACTTC
TRBJ2-1 . TRBV5-1 TRBD1 CASSLRDRAYEQFF TGCGCCAGCAGCTTGAGGGACAGGGCGTATGAGCAGTTCTTC
TRBJ2-3 . TRBV12-2 . CASRDPWTSESTDTQYF TGTGCAAGTCGGGATCCCTGGACTTCTGAAAGCACAGATACGCAGTATTTT
TRBJ1-5 . TRBV7-2 TRBD1 CASSLVGDSHSNQPQHF TGTGCCAGCAGCTTAGTCGGGGACAGCCATAGCAATCAGCCCCAGCATTTT
TRBJ1-5 . TRBV6-1 . CASSDSDRRYSNQPQHF TGTGCCAGCAGTGATTCCGACAGGCGATATAGCAATCAGCCCCAGCATTTT
TRBJ2-7 . TRBV7-2 . CASSLFLSPSYEQYF TGTGCCAGCAGCTTATTTCTTAGCCCCTCCTACGAGCAGTACTTC
TRBJ1-1 . TRBV5-1 . CASSEGSGMNTEAFF TGCGCCAGCAGCGAGGGATCGGGGATGAACACTGAAGCTTTCTTT
TRBJ1-5 . TRBV7-2 . CASAGRNQPQHF TGTGCCAGCGCTGGGAGAAATCAGCCCCAGCATTTT
TRBJ2-7 . TRBV5-3 TRBD2 CARSRLYSGGSSYEQYF TGTGCCAGAAGCCGCCTATATAGCGGGGGGAGCTCCTACGAGCAGTACTTC
TRBJ1-5 . TRBV28 . CASSLRVSNQPQHF TGTGCCAGCAGTTTACGAGTTAGCAATCAGCCCCAGCATTTT